This TCR beta chain stems from a study of a mutant IDH1 vaccine in newly diagnosed glioma. Study information: Patients were given eight vaccinations, scheduled in weeks 1, 3, 5, 7, 11, 15, 19 and 23. In some groups vaccination began 4-6 weeks post-radiotherapy; others received it with temozolomide. Radiotherapy, temozolomide, or both had been given previously, and both were given to most.

The protocol was immunoSEQ multiplex PCR, while the TCRdb copy is restricted to in-frame clones and leaves out a portion. The sample has nearly 35,000 clones; around 83% are singletons. The time point was: week 5, during vaccination. Topical imiquimod was applied with each vaccine dose, which held 300 ug of mutant IDH1 20-mer peptide. Diagnosis in the donors showed new WHO grade 3 or 4 astrocytomas that were IDH1-mutant and ATRX-lost. Regarding this clone: Its antigen is currently unknown.

Germline V lookup: CDR1 ENHRY, CDR2 SYGVKD. V was cut by 8 bases and J by 2 bases, with 8 bases left in between. The CDR3 totals 12 residues. The clonotype was recovered from a man aged 25 to 40 with glioma. The source was PBMCs, collected from a glioma patient whose treatment included an IDH1 peptide vaccine. The chain has TRBV10-3 and TRBJ2-3; D remains ambiguous. CDR3 sequence reads: CAIAQNTDTQYF. CDR3 in DNA: TGTGCCATCGCTCAGAACACAGATACGCAGTATTTT.